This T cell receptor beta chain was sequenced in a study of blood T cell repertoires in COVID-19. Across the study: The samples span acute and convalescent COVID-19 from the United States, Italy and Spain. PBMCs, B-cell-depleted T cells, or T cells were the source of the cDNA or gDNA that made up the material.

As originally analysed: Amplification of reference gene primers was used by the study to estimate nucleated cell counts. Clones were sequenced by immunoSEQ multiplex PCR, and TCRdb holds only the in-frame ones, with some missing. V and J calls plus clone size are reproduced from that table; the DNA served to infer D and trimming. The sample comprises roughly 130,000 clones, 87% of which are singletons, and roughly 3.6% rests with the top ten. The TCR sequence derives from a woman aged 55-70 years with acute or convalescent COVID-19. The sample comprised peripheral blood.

The CDR3 spells CATSDVNQNNEQFF. The DNA for the CDR3 is TGTGCCACCAGTGACGTTAATCAGAACAATGAGCAGTTCTTC. V and J are TRBV24-1 and TRBJ2-1; D ambiguous. The CDR3 has 14 amino acids. The V gene lost 4 bases and the J gene lost 5 bases, with 11 bases spanning the gap. Looked up from germline, CDR1 is KGHDR and CDR2 is SFDVKD.